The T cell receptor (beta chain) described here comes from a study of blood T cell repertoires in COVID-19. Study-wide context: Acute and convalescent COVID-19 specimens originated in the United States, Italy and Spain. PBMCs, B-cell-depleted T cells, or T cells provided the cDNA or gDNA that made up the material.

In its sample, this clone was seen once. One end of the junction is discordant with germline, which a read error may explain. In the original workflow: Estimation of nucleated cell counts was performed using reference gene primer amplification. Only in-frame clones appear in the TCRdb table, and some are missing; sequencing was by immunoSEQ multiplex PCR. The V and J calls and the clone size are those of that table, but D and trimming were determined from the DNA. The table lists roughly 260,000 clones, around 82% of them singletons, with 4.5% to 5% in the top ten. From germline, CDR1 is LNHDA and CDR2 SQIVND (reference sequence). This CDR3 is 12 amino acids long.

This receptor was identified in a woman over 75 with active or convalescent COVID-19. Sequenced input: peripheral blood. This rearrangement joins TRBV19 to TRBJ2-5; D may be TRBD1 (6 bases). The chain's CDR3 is CASSKGEETQYF. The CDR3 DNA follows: TGCGCGAGCTCAAAGGGGGAAGAGACCCAGTACTTC.